Presented here are 7 T cell receptor beta chains from one specimen sequenced in a study of blood T cell repertoires in COVID-19. The method was immunoSEQ multiplex PCR; TCRdb's version includes in-frame clones alone and lacks a portion of them. The table includes around 310,000 clones, 90% detected once. The sequenced material came from peripheral blood. Every receptor here comes from a woman in her thirties or forties with COVID-19, enrolled during active disease.

The rearrangement uses TRBV5-4 and TRBJ2-3, with TRBD2 matching 7 bases. Germline values: CDR1 SGHNT, CDR2 YYREEE (reference sequence). Losses at the gene ends were 2 bases for V and 2 bases for J; bases not matched to a gene: 5. CDR3 length: 15 amino acids. CDR3 DNA sequence: TGTGCCAGCAGCTTTTGGGGGGGGGTCACAGATACGCAGTATTTT. The encoded protein is CASSFWGGVTDTQYF.

This chain links TRBV29-1 with TRBJ2-1; 8 positions match TRBD2. The CDR3 has 16 amino acids. The trim removed 4 bases at V and 2 bases at J, leaving 10 bases unmatched. Germline V gives CDR1 SQVTM, CDR2 ANQGSEA. The CDR3 DNA follows: TGCAGCGTTGGCGGGGAAACGGGACTAGCCTACAATGAGCAGTTCTTC. Its translation: CSVGGETGLAYNEQFF.

The chain uses TRBV18 and TRBJ1-6; D ambiguous. The CDR3 runs to 16 residues. Germline CDR1 KGHSH, CDR2 LQKENI. V lost 4 bases and J 5 bases, leaving 15 bases between the germline ends. CDR3 loop: CASSRYAGSNNSPLHF. CDR3 DNA: TGTGCCAGCTCACGATACGCAGGTTCGAATAATTCACCCCTCCACTTT.

The table lists this clone with a count of one. The CDR3 reads CASSQSFMNTEAFF. The CDR3 DNA reads as TGTGCCAGCAGCCAGAGCTTCATGAACACTGAAGCTTTCTTT. This chain uses TRBV3-1 (or the pseudogene TRBV3-2) with TRBJ1-1; D is uncertain. The V end lost 3 bases, the J end lost 0 bases, and 8 bases lay between the germline ends. Germline lookup yields CDR1 LGHDT and CDR2 YNNKEL (reference sequence). The CDR3 spans 14 residues.

V and J are TRBV18 and TRBJ2-3; D is possibly TRBD2 (5 bases). In germline, CDR1 is KGHSH, CDR2 LQKENI. The ends were cut back, 2 bases at V and 0 bases at J, with 6 bases in the middle. This CDR3 is 14 amino acids long. The CDR3 sequence is CASSPTSSTDTQYF. CDR3 DNA sequence: TGTGCCAGCTCACCAACTAGTAGCACAGATACGCAGTATTTT. The full variable domain, with the rest looked up from reference TRBV18 and TRBJ2-3, is NAGVMQNPRHLVRRRGQEARLRCSPMKGHSHVYWYRQLPEEGLKFMVYLQKENIIDESGMPKERFSAEFPKEGPSILRIQQVVRGDSAAYFCASSPTSSTDTQYFGPGTRLTVL.

The chain combines TRBV7-2 with TRBJ2-2; TRBD2 aligns across 11 bases. The germline V gene encodes CDR1 SGHTA and CDR2 FQGNSA. The CDR3 loop spans 16 amino acids. The ends lost 4 bases at V and 6 bases at J; junction bases unmatched: 7. The DNA for the CDR3 is TGTGCCAGCAGCTCTGAGAGACTAGCGGGGCCCGGGGAGCTGTTTTTT. Translated: CASSSERLAGPGELFF.

The V and J genes are TRBV28 and TRBJ1-1, with TRBD1 matching over 7 bases. This CDR3 region has 12 residues. Germline CDR1 is MDHEN and CDR2 is SYDVKM. Trimming cost V 7 bases and J 6 bases; bases outside gene matches: 5. The CDR3 bases are TGTGCCAGCAAAAGGGGGCCCGCTGAAGCTTTCTTT. Protein product: CASKRGPAEAFF.